The entry below describes one T cell receptor beta chain. These data are taken from a study of T cell clones after liver transplantation. Turning to the study itself: TCRbeta sequencing after a pre-transplant mixed lymphocyte reaction identified graft-donor-reactive clones, later tracked in post-transplant blood.

Assay used: immunoSEQ multiplex PCR; TCRdb lists only in-frame clones, some missing. The top ten hold approximately 0.79% of the sample, which has fewer than 85,000 clones, roughly 80% seen once. The CDR3 runs 12 residues. Trimming pared 5 bases from V and 8 bases from J, leaving 12 bases between. Germline loops: CDR1 SEHNR, CDR2 FQNEAQ (reference sequence). This clonotype was sampled from a human patient who received a liver transplant. Some T cells may have come from the graft donor. The genes are TRBV7-9 and TRBJ1-2; D ambiguous. The sample in question was CD4+ T cells from blood, obtained 12 months after liver transplant. For the CDR3, the DNA is TGTGCCAGCAGCCCCCCCCTTAGAGGCTACACCTTC. Translating it yields CASSPPLRGYTF.